This TCR beta chain originates from a study of blood T cell repertoires in COVID-19. Study at large: The study drew acute and convalescent COVID-19 samples from the United States, Italy and Spain. The analysed material was cDNA or gDNA that came from T cells, B-cell-depleted T cells, or PBMCs.

Germline CDR1 and CDR2: SGDLS and YYNGEE. The CDR3 runs to 16 residues. Trimming stripped 0 bases from V and 5 bases from J, with 12 bases between. Authors' methods: Estimated nucleated cell counts came from reference gene primer amplification. Measured with immunoSEQ multiplex PCR; TCRdb has only the in-frame clones, and not every one. V, J and clone size derive from that table, while D and trimming were established from the DNA sequence. Here the sample spans 110,000 to 150,000 clones, about 77% being singletons. Sequencing used peripheral blood. This clonotype was sampled from a man aged 60 to 69 with acute or convalescent COVID-19. The rearrangement uses TRBV9 and TRBJ1-6, with D uncertain. The CDR3 reads CASSVGGTQHNSPLHF. CDR3 coding DNA: TGTGCCAGCAGCGTAGGCGGAACCCAACATAATTCACCCCTCCACTTT. The whole variable domain, remainder taken from reference TRBV9 and TRBJ1-6, is DSGVTQTPKHLITATGQRVTLRCSPRSGDLSVYWYQQSLDQGLQFLIQYYNGEERAKGNILERFSAQQFPDLHSELNLSSLELGDSALYFCASSVGGTQHNSPLHFGNGTRLTVT.